These 4 T cell receptor beta chains originate from one sample sequenced in a study of blood T cell repertoires in COVID-19. TCRdb's copy holds only in-frame clones and misses some; the assay was immunoSEQ multiplex PCR. Of 320,000 or so clones listed, 85% are singletons. Sample: PBMCs or T cells enriched from blood (not recorded which). The receptors come from a woman between 25 and 40 years old who had been exposed to COVID-19.

This chain connects TRBV24-1 to TRBJ2-7; a possible D gene is TRBD2 (5 bases). This CDR3 comprises 15 residues. The germline CDR1 and CDR2 sequences are KGHDR and SFDVKD. V was pared by 4 bases and J by 3 bases, with 15 bases between. In nucleotides, the CDR3 is TGTGCCACCAGTGAGCTGGAAGGAGGCCACTACGAGCAGTACTTC. Translating gives CATSELEGGHYEQYF.

The rearrangement links TRBV28 to TRBJ2-3; D is possibly TRBD2 (6 bases). V was clipped by 5 bases and J by 2 bases, with 14 bases between them. Germline V gene sequence: CDR1 MDHEN, CDR2 SYDVKM. CDR3 length: 15 residues. CDR3 in amino acids: CASSTDYRFTDTQYF. The CDR3 nucleotides are TGTGCCAGCAGTACGGACTACCGATTCACAGATACGCAGTATTTT.

The rearrangement uses TRBV28 and TRBJ2-2; D not resolved. CDR1 and CDR2 (germline): MDHEN, SYDVKM. This CDR3 spans 13 amino acids. The V end was cut by 8 bases, the J end by 4 bases, with 11 bases between. The CDR3 protein is CASLYSTTGELFF. The DNA for the CDR3 is TGTGCCAGCTTGTATTCTACCACCGGGGAGCTGTTTTTT.

The chain recombines TRBV4-1 with TRBJ2-6, with 9 positions matching TRBD1. CDR1 is MGHRA and CDR2 is YSYEKL in the germline V gene. The CDR3 length is 20 residues. Losses at the gene ends were 1 base for V and 4 bases for J; bases not matched to a gene: 14. This CDR3 reads CASSQGILTGGRSGANVLTF. Written as DNA, the CDR3 is TGCGCCAGCAGCCAAGGGATTTTGACAGGGGGAAGGTCCGGGGCCAACGTCCTGACTTTC.